Presented here are 21 T cell receptor beta chains from one specimen sequenced in a study of blood T cell repertoires in COVID-19. The data were produced by immunoSEQ multiplex PCR, yet TCRdb's version contains in-frame clones alone and is incomplete. Among around 200,000 clones listed, roughly 77% were seen once. Sample: peripheral blood. The receptors derive from a middle-aged woman with COVID-19, enrolled during active disease.

Notes on this clone: Other DNA sequences of this sample code for an identical CDR3. The chain has TRBV7-9 and TRBJ2-5; D uncertain. Trimming removed 3 bases from V and 3 bases from J, with 8 bases in between. The CDR3 sequence is 13 residues long. Germline-derived CDR1 and CDR2 are SEHNR and FQNEAQ (reference sequence). The CDR3 spells CASSFTGEETQYF. In DNA form, the CDR3 reads TGTGCCAGCAGCTTTACCGGTGAAGAGACCCAGTACTTC.

This chain joins TRBV5-4 and TRBJ1-2, with D perhaps matching TRBD1 (6 bases). The germline V gene encodes CDR1 SGHNT and CDR2 YYREEE (reference sequence). The CDR3 is made up of 15 amino acids. The germline V and J ends were trimmed by 0 bases and 2 bases, with 11 bases remaining between them. The CDR3 loop is CASSLEGRGNYGYTF. DNA of the CDR3: TGTGCCAGCAGCTTGGAGGGAAGGGGGAACTATGGCTACACCTTC.

The rearrangement joins TRBV6-2 or TRBV6-3 to TRBJ1-2; possibly TRBD1 for D (6 bases). Germline V CDR1 and CDR2: MNHEY, SVGEGT. This CDR3 region has 14 residues. Trimming removed 2 bases at V and 7 bases at J, with 14 bases between. The CDR3 DNA sequence: TGTGCCAGCAGTTACGGCAGGGGATTGATTGGCTACACCTTC. It codes for CASSYGRGLIGYTF.

As to this clone: Distinct nucleotide sequences in the sample also encode this CDR3. The chain employs TRBV3-1 (or the pseudogene TRBV3-2) and TRBJ1-1, with D unresolved. Germline V gene sequence: CDR1 LGHDT, CDR2 YNNKEL (reference sequence). This CDR3 has 11 amino acids. Trimming took off 5 bases at V and 4 bases at J, with 5 bases between the two ends. This CDR3 is CASSSITEAFF. In DNA form, the CDR3 reads TGTGCCAGCAGCTCTATCACTGAAGCTTTCTTT.

The genes are TRBV5-4 and TRBJ1-2; TRBD1 aligns across 9 bases. The germline gives CDR1 SGHNT, CDR2 YYREEE (reference sequence). The CDR3 length is 15 residues. Losses at the gene ends were 4 bases for V and 6 bases for J; bases not matched to a gene: 10. CDR3 sequence reads: CASSPALQGAHGYTF. The CDR3 DNA sequence: TGTGCCAGCAGCCCCGCATTACAGGGGGCGCATGGCTACACCTTC.

The chain combines TRBV18 with TRBJ2-1; 9 bases fit TRBD1. Germline V gene lookup returns CDR1 KGHSH and CDR2 LQKENI. This CDR3 is 17 amino acids long. J was trimmed by 2 bases and V by 0 bases; bases with no gene match: 5. The CDR3 loop reads CASSPPGDRAPYNEQFF. The CDR3 DNA reads TGTGCCAGCTCACCACCGGGGGACAGGGCGCCCTACAATGAGCAGTTCTTC.

The chain uses TRBV5-1 and TRBJ1-1; perhaps TRBD1 as D (5 bases). Trimming took off 4 bases at V and 0 bases at J, with 19 bases between the two ends. The CDR3 spans 17 residues. Germline loops: CDR1 SGHRS, CDR2 YFSETQ. The CDR3 DNA is TGCGCCAGCAGCCCAGGGCCAAGGGGTAGCATGAACACTGAAGCTTTCTTT. Residues: CASSPGPRGSMNTEAFF.

V gene TRBV5-4 combines with J gene TRBJ1-3, with 7 bases identical to TRBD1. Germline loops: CDR1 SGHNT, CDR2 YYREEE (reference sequence). The CDR3 spans 14 residues. The trim removed 4 bases at V and 4 bases at J, leaving 5 bases unmatched. CDR3 sequence (DNA): TGTGCCAGCAGCCCGACAGGGATCGGAAACACCATATATTTT. Its protein product is CASSPTGIGNTIYF.

For the CDR3, the DNA is TGTGCCAGCAGTTCTTTCGGTTCACCCCTCCACTTT. The encoded protein is CASSSFGSPLHF. The rearrangement uses TRBV12-3 or TRBV12-4 and TRBJ1-6; the D is unclear. The CDR3 consists of 12 residues. V lost 4 bases and J 9 bases, leaving 7 bases between the germline ends.

This clone was found once. V and J are TRBV11-3 and TRBJ2-3, with D maybe TRBD2 (6 bases). Germline V gene sequence: CDR1 SGHNT, CDR2 YENEEA. The CDR3 loop spans 15 amino acids. Between the trimmed V and J ends, which lost 6 bases and 2 bases, there was a span of 15 bases. The CDR3 sequence: CASSLGGEYTDTQYF. The CDR3 DNA is TGTGCCAGCAGTCTGGGCGGGGAGTACACAGATACGCAGTATTTT.

V gene TRBV5-6 combines with J gene TRBJ2-1; 11 bases line up with TRBD2. Trimming took 2 bases from V and 8 from J; bases not matched to a gene: 9. Germline V CDR1 and CDR2: SGHDT, YYEEEE. The CDR3 loop spans 16 amino acids. CDR3 in DNA: TGTGCCAGCAGCTTAAGACTAGCGGGGACCGGCGATGAGCAGTTCTTC. Translated: CASSLRLAGTGDEQFF.

The V and J genes are TRBV7-9 and TRBJ2-2, with D possibly TRBD1 on 9 matching bases. Per the germline V gene, CDR1 is SEHNR and CDR2 is FQNEAQ (reference sequence). V was clipped by 5 bases and J by 7 bases, with 20 bases between them. The CDR3 runs to 16 residues. In DNA, the CDR3 is TGTGCCAGCAGCGCGGGAGGACAGGGGTGGATCGGGGAGCTGTTTTTT. Translation gives CASSAGGQGWIGELFF. Variable domain in full (rest from reference TRBV7-9 and TRBJ2-2): DTGVSQNPRHKITKRGQNVTFRCDPISEHNRLYWYRQTLGQGPEFLTYFQNEAQLEKSRLLSDRFSAERPKGSFSTLEIQRTEQGDSAMYLCASSAGGQGWIGELFFGEGSRLTVL.

The V call is TRBV1, the J call TRBJ2-7; TRBD1 is the table's D call, not checked against the DNA. TRBV1 is a pseudogene segment. The CDR3 loop spans 16 amino acids. Here the CDR3 DNA reads TGCACCAGCAGCCACTCGTGGGCCAAGATCCGCTACGAGCAGTACTTC. Translation gives CTSSHSWAKIRYEQYF.

This clone showed up just once. The V and J genes are TRBV9 and TRBJ1-2; 7 nucleotides align to TRBD1. The CDR3 has 15 residues. V shed 4 bases, J shed 8 bases, and the junction held 14 bases outside the gene matches. Germline-derived CDR1 and CDR2 are SGDLS and YYNGEE. The CDR3 here is CASSLSGGGYEGYTF. In DNA, the CDR3 is TGTGCCAGCAGCCTATCAGGGGGAGGTTACGAAGGCTACACCTTC.

The chain links TRBV2 to TRBJ1-1, with unresolved D. With 6 bases removed from V and 10 bases from J, the gap between germline ends came to 18 bases. The germline V gene has CDR1 SNHLY and CDR2 FYNNEI. This CDR3 contains 13 residues. Here the CDR3 reads CASRWANNPGAFF. The CDR3 nucleotides read TGTGCCAGCAGATGGGCCAATAACCCTGGAGCTTTCTTT. Supplemented by reference TRBV2 and TRBJ1-1, the full variable domain reads EPEVTQTPSHQVTQMGQEVILRCVPISNHLYFYWYRQILGQKVEFLVSFYNNEISEKSEIFDDQFSVERPDGSNFTLKIRSTKLEDSAMYFCASRWANNPGAFFGQGTRLTVV.

The chain has TRBV2 and TRBJ1-2, with 8 nucleotides matching TRBD1. The V and J ends lost 6 bases and 3 bases, in that order; junction bases with no gene match: 6. CDR1 is SNHLY, CDR2 FYNNEI, per germline. The CDR3 has 14 amino acids. The CDR3 spells CASSLQGADYGYTF. In nucleotides, the CDR3 is TGTGCCAGCAGCCTCCAGGGGGCCGACTATGGCTACACCTTC. Together with reference TRBV2 and TRBJ1-2, the CDR3 gives the full variable domain: EPEVTQTPSHQVTQMGQEVILRCVPISNHLYFYWYRQILGQKVEFLVSFYNNEISEKSEIFDDQFSVERPDGSNFTLKIRSTKLEDSAMYFCASSLQGADYGYTFGSGTRLTVV.

This clone qualifies as medium-sized. The rearrangement links TRBV10-3 to TRBJ1-1; the D gene is possibly TRBD1 (6 bases). Trimming removed 8 bases at V and 4 bases at J, with 17 bases between. CDR1 is ENHRY, CDR2 SYGVKD, per germline. The CDR3 length is 14 residues. DNA of the CDR3: TGTGCCATCCTACCGAGCGGGGGCGGCACTGAAGCTTTCTTT. Amino acids: CAILPSGGGTEAFF.

This clone was found a few times. This rearrangement joins TRBV29-1 to TRBJ1-5; 9 nucleotides match TRBD1. This CDR3 is 14 amino acids long. Germline V gives CDR1 SQVTM, CDR2 ANQGSEA. V was clipped by 6 bases and J by 6 bases; unmatched bases: 9. The CDR3 DNA reads as TGCAGCGTAAGACAGGGGGGGGGTGGTCAGCCCCAGCATTTT. It is translated as CSVRQGGGGQPQHF.

This chain links TRBV5-4 with TRBJ2-1, with a tentative D call TRBD1 (6 bases). Deletions cut 5 bases from V and 9 bases from J, with 9 bases between. Germline CDR1 reads SGHNT; CDR2 reads YYREEE (reference sequence). The CDR3 runs to 11 residues. The CDR3, as DNA: TGTGCCAGCAGAGCAGGGGTTGAGCAGTTCTTC. This sequence encodes CASRAGVEQFF.

This rearrangement joins TRBV28 to TRBJ2-1, with a weak D call TRBD1 (6 bases). The V gene's germline CDR1 is MDHEN and CDR2 SYDVKM. The CDR3 loop spans 14 amino acids. V dropped 6 bases and J dropped 8 bases, with 17 bases sitting between them. The CDR3 reads CASRGSTGWYEQFF. The CDR3 DNA is TGTGCCAGCAGGGGATCGACAGGTTGGTATGAGCAGTTCTTC.

The chain combines TRBV6-4 with TRBJ1-1; weak D call: TRBD1 (6 bases). Trimming took off 3 bases at V and 1 base at J, with 6 bases between the two ends. The CDR3 totals 13 residues. CDR1 MRHNA and CDR2 SNTAGT come from the germline V gene. This CDR3 is CASSEGANTEAFF. CDR3 bases: TGTGCCAGCAGTGAGGGGGCGAACACTGAAGCTTTCTTT.